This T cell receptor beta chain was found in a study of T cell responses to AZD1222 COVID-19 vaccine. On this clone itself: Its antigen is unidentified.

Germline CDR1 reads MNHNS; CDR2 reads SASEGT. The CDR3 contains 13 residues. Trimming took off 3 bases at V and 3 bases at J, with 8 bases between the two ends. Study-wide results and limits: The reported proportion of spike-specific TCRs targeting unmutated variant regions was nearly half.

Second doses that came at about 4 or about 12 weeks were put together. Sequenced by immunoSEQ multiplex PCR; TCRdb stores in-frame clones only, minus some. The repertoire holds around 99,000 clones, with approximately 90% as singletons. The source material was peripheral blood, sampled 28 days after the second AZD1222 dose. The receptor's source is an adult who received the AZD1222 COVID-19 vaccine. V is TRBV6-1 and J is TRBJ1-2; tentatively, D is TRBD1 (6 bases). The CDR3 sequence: CASSEWTDYGYTF. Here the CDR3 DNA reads TGTGCCAGCAGTGAGTGGACAGACTATGGCTACACCTTC.